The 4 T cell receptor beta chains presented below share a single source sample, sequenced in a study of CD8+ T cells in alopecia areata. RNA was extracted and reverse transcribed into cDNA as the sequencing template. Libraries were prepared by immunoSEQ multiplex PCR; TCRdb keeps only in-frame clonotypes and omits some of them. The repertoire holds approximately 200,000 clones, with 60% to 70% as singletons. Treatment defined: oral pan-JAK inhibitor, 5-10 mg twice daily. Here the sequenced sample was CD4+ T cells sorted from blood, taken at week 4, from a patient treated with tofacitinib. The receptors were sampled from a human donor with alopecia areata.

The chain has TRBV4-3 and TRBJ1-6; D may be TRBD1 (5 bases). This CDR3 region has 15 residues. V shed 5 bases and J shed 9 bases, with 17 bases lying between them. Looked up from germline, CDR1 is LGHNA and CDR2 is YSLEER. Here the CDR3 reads CASSIDRDGFSPLHF. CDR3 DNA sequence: TGCGCCAGCAGCATCGACCGGGACGGGTTTTCACCCCTCCACTTT.

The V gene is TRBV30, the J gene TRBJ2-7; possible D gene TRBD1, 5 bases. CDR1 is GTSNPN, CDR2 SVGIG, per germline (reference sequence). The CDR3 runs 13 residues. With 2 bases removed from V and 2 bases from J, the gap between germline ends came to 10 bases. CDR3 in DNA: TGTGCCTGGAGTCAAGGGGAACCCTACGAGCAGTACTTC. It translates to CAWSQGEPYEQYF.

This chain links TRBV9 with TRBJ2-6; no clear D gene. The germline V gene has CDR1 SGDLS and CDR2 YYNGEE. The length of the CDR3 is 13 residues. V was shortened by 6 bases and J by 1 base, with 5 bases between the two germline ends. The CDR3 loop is CASMASGANVLTF. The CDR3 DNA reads TGTGCCAGCATGGCATCTGGGGCCAACGTCCTGACTTTC.

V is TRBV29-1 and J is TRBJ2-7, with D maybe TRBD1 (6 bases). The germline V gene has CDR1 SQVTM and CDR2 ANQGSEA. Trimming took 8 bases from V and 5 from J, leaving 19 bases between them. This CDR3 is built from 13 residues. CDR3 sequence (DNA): TGCAGCATCTACAGGGTCGGGTCGAACGAGCAGTACTTC. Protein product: CSIYRVGSNEQYF.